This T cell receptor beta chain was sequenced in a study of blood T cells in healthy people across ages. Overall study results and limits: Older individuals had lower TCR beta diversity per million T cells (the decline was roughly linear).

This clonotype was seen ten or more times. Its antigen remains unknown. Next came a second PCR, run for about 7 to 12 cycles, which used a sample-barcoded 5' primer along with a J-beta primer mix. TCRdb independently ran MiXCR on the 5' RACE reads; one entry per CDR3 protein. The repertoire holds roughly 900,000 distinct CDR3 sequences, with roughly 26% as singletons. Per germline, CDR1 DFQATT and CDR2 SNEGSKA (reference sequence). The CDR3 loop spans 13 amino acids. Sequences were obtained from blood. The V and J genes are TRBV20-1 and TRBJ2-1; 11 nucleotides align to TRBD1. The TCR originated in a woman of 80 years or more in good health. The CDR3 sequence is CGPGQGVGDEQFF. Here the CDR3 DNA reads TGCGGCCCGGGACAGGGGGTTGGTGATGAGCAGTTCTTC.